These 8 T cell receptor beta chains originate from one sample sequenced in a study of patients and donors after allogeneic stem cell transplantation. From the RT-PCR reads, TCRdb called clonotypes with MiXCR, one entry per CDR3 protein. The sample has roughly 880,000 distinct CDR3 sequences, approximately 19% seen once. The sample taken for sequencing was blood, either unsorted or a sorted T cell fraction (not recorded which). The receptors were sampled from a human donor who was either an allogeneic HSCT recipient or a stem cell or donor lymphocyte infusion donor (not recorded which). It is not recorded whose cells these are; they may come from a transplant donor.

This clonotype was recorded a few times. The CDR3 sequence is CATSDFLGYEQFF. The CDR3 DNA sequence: TGTGCCACCAGTGATTTCTTAGGCTATGAGCAGTTCTTC. The gene calls are TRBV24-1 and TRBJ2-1; D gene uncertain. Trimming shortened V by 1 base and J by 8 bases, and 8 bases separated the two germline ends. CDR3 length: 13 residues. CDR1 and CDR2 (germline): KGHDR, SFDVKD.

This clonotype was detected only a few times. The J gene is TRBJ1-1, the V gene TRBV27; TRBD1 agrees at 11 bases. The V gene's germline CDR1 is MNHEY and CDR2 SMNVEV (reference sequence). This CDR3 comprises 17 residues. J gave up 4 bases and V 6 bases, and 13 bases lay outside the gene matches. The CDR3 is CASSPRTGGAGGTEAFF. CDR3 bases: TGTGCCAGCAGCCCTCGGACAGGGGGCGCGGGGGGCACTGAAGCTTTCTTT.

This clonotype was picked up a small number of times. The chain uses TRBV5-1 and TRBJ2-2, with D uncertain. Germline CDR1 is SGHRS and CDR2 is YFSETQ. V was trimmed by 0 bases and J by 1 base, leaving 10 bases between them. The CDR3 has 16 amino acids. In DNA form, the CDR3 reads TGCGCCAGCAGCTTGGCCGCTGGGCAGAACACCGGGGAGCTGTTTTTT. Residues: CASSLAAGQNTGELFF.

The chain carries TRBV5-1 and TRBJ2-5, with D uncertain. The length of the CDR3 is 15 residues. Per germline, CDR1 SGHRS and CDR2 YFSETQ. V was clipped by 2 bases and J by 2 bases, with 13 bases between them. CDR3 loop: CASSLSSSSQETQYF. CDR3 sequence (DNA): TGCGCCAGCAGCTTATCGTCCTCCTCTCAAGAGACCCAGTACTTC. Based on the CDR3 plus reference TRBV5-1 and TRBJ2-5, the full variable domain is KAGVTQTPRYLIKTRGQQVTLSCSPISGHRSVSWYQQTPGQGLQFLFEYFSETQRNKGNFPGRFSGRQFSNSRSEMNVSTLELGDSALYLCASSLSSSSQETQYFGPGTRLLVL.

In its sample, this clonotype was seen a few times. The V and J genes are TRBV5-1 and TRBJ1-2, with 7 bases lining up with TRBD1. Germline CDR1 is SGHRS and CDR2 is YFSETQ. This CDR3 region has 14 residues. Germline trimming cut 2 bases from V and 5 bases from J; bases unmatched to any gene: 6. CDR3 loop: CASSFEHRGYGYTF. CDR3 sequence (DNA): TGCGCCAGCAGCTTTGAGCACAGGGGATATGGCTACACCTTC.

This clonotype has more than one count but fewer than ten. The chain is built from TRBV12-3 or TRBV12-4 and TRBJ2-6, with D perhaps TRBD2 (6 bases). V lost 10 bases, J lost 0 bases, and 19 bases lay in between. This CDR3 has 17 amino acids. This chain's CDR3 is CAKTSLGGSSGANVLTF. The CDR3 nucleotides read TGTGCCAAGACCTCCTTGGGAGGAAGCTCTGGGGCCAACGTCCTGACTTTC.

The sample holds one count of this clonotype. The chain carries TRBV7-2 and TRBJ1-3; perhaps TRBD1 as D (6 bases). The CDR3 totals 17 residues. The V end was cut by 2 bases, the J end by 0 bases, with 14 bases between. Germline assignment: CDR1 SGHTA and CDR2 FQGNSA. The CDR3 DNA is TGTGCCAGCAGCTTATTCCCCGGACAGCTCTCTGGAAACACCATATATTTT. Protein sequence: CASSLFPGQLSGNTIYF.

J is TRBJ1-4 and V is TRBV5-1; TRBD1 might be the D (5 bases). V was clipped by 4 bases and J by 1 base, with 14 bases between them. CDR3 size: 16 residues. Germline values: CDR1 SGHRS, CDR2 YFSETQ. CDR3 DNA sequence: TGCGCCAGCAGCGGATCCGGGGCCGGAACTAATGAAAAACTGTTTTTT. Its protein is CASSGSGAGTNEKLFF.